This T cell receptor (beta chain) originates from a study of cytomegalovirus exposure and HLA in healthy donors. PCR used 60 Vbeta primers and 13 Jbeta primers. Data came from immunoSEQ multiplex PCR; TCRdb stores just in-frame clones and leaves some out. This table has 200,000 to 300,000 clones, roughly 80% appearing once. The CDR3 sequence is 19 residues long. Germline assignment: CDR1 LNHDA and CDR2 SQIVND (reference sequence). V was shortened by 1 base and J by 0 bases, with 19 bases between the two germline ends. The chain couples TRBV19 to TRBJ2-1, with a possible D match to TRBD2 (5 bases). The TCR sequence derives from a woman aged 40-49 years in good health and CMV-seropositive. Sequenced: PBMCs. The CDR3, as DNA: TGTGCCAGTAGTATAGTTCTCTTTGGTAGCGTTAGCTCCTACAATGAGCAGTTCTTC. Encoded protein: CASSIVLFGSVSSYNEQFF.